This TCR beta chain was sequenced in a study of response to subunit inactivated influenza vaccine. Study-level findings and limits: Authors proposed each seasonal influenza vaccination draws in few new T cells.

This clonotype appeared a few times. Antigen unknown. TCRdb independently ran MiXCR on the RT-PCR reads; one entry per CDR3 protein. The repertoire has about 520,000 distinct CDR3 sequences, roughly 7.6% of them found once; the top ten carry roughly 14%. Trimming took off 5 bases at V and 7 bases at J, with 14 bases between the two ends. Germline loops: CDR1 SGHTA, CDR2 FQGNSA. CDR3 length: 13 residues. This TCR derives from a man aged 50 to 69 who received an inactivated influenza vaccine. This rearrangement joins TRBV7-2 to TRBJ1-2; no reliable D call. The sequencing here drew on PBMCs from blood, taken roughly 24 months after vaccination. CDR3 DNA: TGTGCCAGCAGCGTGATTTACAGTGCTGGCTACACCTTC. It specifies CASSVIYSAGYTF.